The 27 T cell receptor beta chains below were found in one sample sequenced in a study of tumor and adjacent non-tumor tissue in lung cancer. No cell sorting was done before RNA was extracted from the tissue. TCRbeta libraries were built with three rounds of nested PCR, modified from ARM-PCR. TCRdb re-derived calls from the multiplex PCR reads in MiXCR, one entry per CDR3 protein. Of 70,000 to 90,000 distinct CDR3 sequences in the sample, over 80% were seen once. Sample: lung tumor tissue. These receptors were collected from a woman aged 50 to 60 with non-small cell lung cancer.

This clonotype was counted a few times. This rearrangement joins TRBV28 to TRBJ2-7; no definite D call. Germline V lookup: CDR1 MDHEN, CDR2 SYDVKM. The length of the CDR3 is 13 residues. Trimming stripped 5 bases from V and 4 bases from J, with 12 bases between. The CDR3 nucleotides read TGTGCCAGCAGTCTTAGGCGAACATACGAGCAGTACTTC. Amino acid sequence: CASSLRRTYEQYF.

CDR3 sequence: CSGQGGIDTQYF. CDR3 coding DNA: TGCAGTGGACAGGGAGGCATAGATACGCAGTATTTT. This chain uses TRBV20-1 with TRBJ2-3; D perhaps matches TRBD1 (7 bases). CDR3 size: 12 residues. Trimming removed 7 bases at V and 5 bases at J, with 13 bases between. In germline, CDR1 is DFQATT, CDR2 SNEGSKA (reference sequence).

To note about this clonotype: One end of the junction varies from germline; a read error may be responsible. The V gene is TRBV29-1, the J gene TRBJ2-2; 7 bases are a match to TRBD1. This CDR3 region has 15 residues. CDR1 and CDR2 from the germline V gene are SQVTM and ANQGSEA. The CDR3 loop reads CSVVEWDSYTGELFF. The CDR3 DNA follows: TGCAGCGTTGTAGAATGGGACAGTTACACCGGGGAGTTGTTTTTT.

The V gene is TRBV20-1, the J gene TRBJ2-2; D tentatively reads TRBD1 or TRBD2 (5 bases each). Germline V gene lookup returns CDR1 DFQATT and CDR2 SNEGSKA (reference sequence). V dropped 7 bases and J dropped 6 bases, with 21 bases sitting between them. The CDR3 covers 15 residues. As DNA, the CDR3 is TGCAGTGTTACAGATAATGGGGGAAACCCCGGGGAGCTGTTTTTT. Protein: CSVTDNGGNPGELFF.

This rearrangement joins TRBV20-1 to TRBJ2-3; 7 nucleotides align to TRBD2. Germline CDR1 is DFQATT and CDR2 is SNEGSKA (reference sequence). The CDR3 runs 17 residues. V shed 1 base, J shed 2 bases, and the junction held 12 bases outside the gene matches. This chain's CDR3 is CSARGRSSGVITDTQYF. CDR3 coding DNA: TGCAGTGCTAGAGGCCGGTCTAGCGGCGTTATCACAGATACGCAGTATTTT.

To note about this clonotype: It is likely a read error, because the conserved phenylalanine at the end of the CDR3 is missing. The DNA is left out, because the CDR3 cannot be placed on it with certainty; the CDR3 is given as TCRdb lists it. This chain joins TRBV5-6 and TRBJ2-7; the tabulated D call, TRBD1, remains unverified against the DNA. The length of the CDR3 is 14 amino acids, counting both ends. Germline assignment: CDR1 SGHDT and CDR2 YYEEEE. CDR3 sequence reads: CASSMAGAPYEQYI.

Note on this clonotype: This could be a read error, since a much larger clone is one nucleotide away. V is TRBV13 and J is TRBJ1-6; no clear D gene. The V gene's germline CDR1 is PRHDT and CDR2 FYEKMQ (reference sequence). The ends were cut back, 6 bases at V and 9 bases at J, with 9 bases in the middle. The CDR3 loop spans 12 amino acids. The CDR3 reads CASRGTGSPLHF. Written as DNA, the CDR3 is TGTGCCAGCAGAGGTACGGGTTCACCCCTCCACTTT.

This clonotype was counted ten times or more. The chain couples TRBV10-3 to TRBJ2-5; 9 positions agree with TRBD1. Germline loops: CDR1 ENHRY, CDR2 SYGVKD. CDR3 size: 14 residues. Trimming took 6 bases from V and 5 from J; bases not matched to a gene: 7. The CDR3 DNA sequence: TGTGCCATCAGGGGTACAGGGGGCGGGGAGACCCAGTACTTC. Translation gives CAIRGTGGGETQYF.

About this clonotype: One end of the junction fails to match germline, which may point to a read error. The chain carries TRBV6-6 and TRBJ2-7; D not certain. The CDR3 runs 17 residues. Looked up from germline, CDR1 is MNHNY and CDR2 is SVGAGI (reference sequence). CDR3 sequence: CPSSYSLPSVSTYEQYF. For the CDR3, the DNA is TGTCCCAGCAGTTACTCGCTCCCAAGCGTGAGTACCTACGAGCAGTACTTT.

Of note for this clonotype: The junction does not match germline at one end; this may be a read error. CDR3 sequence reads: CTAQGTGNSPLHF. The CDR3 DNA is TGCACTGCTCAGGGGACGGGTAATTCACCCCTCCACTTT. The V and J genes are TRBV20-1 and TRBJ1-6; possible D gene TRBD1, 6 bases. The CDR3 contains 13 residues. Germline CDR1 DFQATT, CDR2 SNEGSKA (reference sequence).

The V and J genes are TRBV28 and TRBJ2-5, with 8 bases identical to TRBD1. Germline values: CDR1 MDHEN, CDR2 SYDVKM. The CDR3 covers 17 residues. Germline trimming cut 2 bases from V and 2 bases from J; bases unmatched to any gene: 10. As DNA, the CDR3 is TGTGCCAGCAGTTTACTCCGGGTCAGGGGGCTTCAAGAGACCCAGTACTTC. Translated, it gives CASSLLRVRGLQETQYF. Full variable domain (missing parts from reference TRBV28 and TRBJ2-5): DVKVTQSSRYLVKRTGEKVFLECVQDMDHENMFWYRQDPGLGLRLIYFSYDVKMKEKGDIPEGYSVSREKKERFSLILESASTNQTSMYLCASSLLRVRGLQETQYFGPGTRLLVL.

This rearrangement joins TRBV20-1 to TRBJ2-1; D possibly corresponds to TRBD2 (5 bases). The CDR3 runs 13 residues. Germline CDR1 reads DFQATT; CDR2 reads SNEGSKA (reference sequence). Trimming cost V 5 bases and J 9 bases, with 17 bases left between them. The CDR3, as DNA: TGCAGTGCTGGAACACTAGTAATGGGTGAGCAGTTCTTC. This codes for CSAGTLVMGEQFF.

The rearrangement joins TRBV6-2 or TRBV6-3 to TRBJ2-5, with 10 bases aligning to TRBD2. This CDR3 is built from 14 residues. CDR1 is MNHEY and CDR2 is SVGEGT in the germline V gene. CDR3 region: CTTQLAGVGETQYF. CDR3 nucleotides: TGTACCACCCAGCTAGCGGGAGTAGGAGAGACCCAGTACTTC.

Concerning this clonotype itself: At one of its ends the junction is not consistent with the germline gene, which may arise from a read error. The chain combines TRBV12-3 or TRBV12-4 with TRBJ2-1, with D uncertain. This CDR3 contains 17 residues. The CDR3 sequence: CASSLRLTRSSYNELFF. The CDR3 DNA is TGTGCCAGCAGTTTAAGGCTAACTCGGAGCTCATACAATGAGCTGTTCTTC.

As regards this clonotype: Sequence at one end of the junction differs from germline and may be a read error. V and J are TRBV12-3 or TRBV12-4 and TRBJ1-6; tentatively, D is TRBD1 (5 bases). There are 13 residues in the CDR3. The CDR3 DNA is TGTGCCAACACATCGGGACCTAATTCACCCCTCCACTTC. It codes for CANTSGPNSPLHF.

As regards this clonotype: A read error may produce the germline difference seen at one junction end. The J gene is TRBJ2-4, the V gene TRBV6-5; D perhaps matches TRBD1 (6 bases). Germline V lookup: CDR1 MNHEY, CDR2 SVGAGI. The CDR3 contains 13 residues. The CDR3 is CVSRQDQGSIQYF. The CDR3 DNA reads TGTGTCAGCAGACAGGACCAAGGGAGCATTCAGTACTTC.

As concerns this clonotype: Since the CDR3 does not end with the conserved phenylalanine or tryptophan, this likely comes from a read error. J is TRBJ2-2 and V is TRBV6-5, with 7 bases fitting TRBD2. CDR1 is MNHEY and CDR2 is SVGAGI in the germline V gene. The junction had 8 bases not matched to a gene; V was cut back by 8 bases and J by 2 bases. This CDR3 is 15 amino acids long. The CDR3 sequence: CASSGLVENTGELFY. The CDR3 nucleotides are TGTGCCAGCTCCGGACTAGTGGAAAACACCGGGGAGCTGTTTTAT.

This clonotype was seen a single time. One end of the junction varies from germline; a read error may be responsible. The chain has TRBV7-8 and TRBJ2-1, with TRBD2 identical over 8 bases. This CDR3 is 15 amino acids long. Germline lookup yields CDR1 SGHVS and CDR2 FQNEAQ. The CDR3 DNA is TGTGCCAGCAGCTTAGGCGGGGGGATGTACAATAAGCAGTTCTTC. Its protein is CASSLGGGMYNKQFF.

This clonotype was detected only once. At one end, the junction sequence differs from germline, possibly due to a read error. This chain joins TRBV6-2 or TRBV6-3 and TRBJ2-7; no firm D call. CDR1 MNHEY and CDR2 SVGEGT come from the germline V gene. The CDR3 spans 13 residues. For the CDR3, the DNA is TGTGTCAGCCTTGCACAGCTCCCCTATGAGCAATACTTC. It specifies CVSLAQLPYEQYF.

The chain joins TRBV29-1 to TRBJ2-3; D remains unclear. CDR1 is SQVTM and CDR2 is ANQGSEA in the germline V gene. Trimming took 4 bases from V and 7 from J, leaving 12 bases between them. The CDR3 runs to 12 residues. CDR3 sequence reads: CSVVRLTYTQYF. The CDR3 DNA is TGCAGCGTTGTACGGCTAACATATACGCAGTATTTT.

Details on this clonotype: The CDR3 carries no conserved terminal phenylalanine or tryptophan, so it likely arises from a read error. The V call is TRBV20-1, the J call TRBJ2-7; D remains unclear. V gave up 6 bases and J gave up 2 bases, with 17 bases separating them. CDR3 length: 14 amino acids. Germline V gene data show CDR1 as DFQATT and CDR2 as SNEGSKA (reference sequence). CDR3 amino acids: CSADTLRGTYEQYL. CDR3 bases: TGCAGTGCAGATACTCTACGTGGGACCTACGAGCAGTACCTC.

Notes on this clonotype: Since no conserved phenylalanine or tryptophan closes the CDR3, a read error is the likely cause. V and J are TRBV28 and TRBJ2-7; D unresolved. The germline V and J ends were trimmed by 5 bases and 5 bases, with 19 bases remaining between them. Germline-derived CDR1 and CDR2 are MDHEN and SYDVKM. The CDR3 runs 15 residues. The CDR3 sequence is CASSPPGIRYDEQYL. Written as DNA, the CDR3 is TGTGCCAGCAGTCCCCCAGGTATAAGGTACGACGAGCAGTACTTA.

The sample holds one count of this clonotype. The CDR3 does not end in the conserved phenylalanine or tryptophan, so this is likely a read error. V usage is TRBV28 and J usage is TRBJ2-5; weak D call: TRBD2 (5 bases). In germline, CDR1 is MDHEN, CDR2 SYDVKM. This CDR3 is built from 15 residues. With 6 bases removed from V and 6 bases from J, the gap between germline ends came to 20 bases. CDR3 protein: CASRQTEGAEKTQYL. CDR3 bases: TGTGCCAGCAGGCAAACAGAGGGCGCGGAGAAGACCCAGTACCTC.

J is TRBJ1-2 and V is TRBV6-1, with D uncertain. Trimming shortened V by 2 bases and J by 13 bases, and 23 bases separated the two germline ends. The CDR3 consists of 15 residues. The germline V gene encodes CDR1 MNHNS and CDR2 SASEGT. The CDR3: CASSERLAGFYGSTF. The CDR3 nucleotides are TGTGCCAGCAGTGAAAGATTGGCGGGGTTTTATGGGAGCACCTTC.

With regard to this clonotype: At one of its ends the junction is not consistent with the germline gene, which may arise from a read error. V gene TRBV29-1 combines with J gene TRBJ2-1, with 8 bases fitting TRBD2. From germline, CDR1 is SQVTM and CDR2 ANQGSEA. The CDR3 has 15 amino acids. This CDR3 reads CSVEAFPAGVDEQFF. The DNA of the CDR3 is TGCAGTGTTGAAGCTTTCCCAGCGGGAGTGGATGAGCAGTTCTTC.

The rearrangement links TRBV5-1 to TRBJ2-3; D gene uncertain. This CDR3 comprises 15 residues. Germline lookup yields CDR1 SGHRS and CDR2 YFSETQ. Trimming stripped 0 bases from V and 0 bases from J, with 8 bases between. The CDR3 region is CASSLEGSSTDTQYF. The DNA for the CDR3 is TGCGCCAGCAGCTTGGAGGGATCTAGCACAGATACGCAGTATTTT.

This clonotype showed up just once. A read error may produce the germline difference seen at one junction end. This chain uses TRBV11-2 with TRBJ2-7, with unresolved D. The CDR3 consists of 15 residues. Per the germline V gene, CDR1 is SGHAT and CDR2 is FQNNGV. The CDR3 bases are TGTGCCCGTAACTTATCTCCGAGTCCCTCCTACGAGAAGTACTTC. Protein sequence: CARNLSPSPSYEKYF.